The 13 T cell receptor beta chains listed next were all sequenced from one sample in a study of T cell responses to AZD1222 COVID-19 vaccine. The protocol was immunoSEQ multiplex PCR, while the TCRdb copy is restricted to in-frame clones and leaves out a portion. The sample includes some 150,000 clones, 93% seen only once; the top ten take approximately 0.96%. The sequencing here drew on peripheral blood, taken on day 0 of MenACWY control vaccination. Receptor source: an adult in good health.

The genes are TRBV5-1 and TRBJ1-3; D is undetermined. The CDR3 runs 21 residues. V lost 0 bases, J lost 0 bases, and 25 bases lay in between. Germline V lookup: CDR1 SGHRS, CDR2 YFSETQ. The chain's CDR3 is CASSLESGRFVPRTSGNTIYF. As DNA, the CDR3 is TGCGCCAGCAGCTTGGAATCGGGAAGGTTCGTGCCCAGGACCTCTGGAAACACCATATATTTT.

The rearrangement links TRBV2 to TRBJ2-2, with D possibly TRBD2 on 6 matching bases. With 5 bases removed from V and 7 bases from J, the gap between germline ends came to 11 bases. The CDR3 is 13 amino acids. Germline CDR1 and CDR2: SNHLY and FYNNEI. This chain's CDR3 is CASSSLALGELFF. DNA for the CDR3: TGTGCCAGCAGTTCGCTAGCGCTCGGGGAGCTGTTTTTT.

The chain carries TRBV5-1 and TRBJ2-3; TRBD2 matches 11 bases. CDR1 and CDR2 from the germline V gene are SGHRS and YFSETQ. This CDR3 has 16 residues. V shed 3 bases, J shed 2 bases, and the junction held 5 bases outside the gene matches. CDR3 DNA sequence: TGCGCCAGCAGCTCCGGACTAGCGGGTAACACAGATACGCAGTATTTT. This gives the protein CASSSGLAGNTDTQYF. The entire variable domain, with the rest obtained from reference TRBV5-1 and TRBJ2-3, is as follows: KAGVTQTPRYLIKTRGQQVTLSCSPISGHRSVSWYQQTPGQGLQFLFEYFSETQRNKGNFPGRFSGRQFSNSRSEMNVSTLELGDSALYLCASSSGLAGNTDTQYFGPGTRLTVL.

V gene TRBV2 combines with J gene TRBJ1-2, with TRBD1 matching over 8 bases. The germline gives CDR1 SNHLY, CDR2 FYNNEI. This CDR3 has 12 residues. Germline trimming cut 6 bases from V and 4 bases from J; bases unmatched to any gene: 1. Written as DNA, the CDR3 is TGTGCCAGCAGCGGACAGGGCTATGGCTACACCTTC. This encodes CASSGQGYGYTF.

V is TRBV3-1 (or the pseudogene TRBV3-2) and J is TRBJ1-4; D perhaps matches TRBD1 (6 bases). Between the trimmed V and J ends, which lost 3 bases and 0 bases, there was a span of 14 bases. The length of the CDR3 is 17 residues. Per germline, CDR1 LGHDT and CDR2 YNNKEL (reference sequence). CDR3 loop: CASSHSPWTATNEKLFF. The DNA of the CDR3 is TGTGCCAGCAGCCACTCCCCTTGGACAGCAACTAATGAAAAACTGTTTTTT.

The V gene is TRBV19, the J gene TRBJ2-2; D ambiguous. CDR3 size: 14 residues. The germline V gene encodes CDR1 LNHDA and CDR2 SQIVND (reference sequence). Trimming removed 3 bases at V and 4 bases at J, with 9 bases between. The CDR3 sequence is CASSIEHGTGELFF. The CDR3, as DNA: TGTGCCAGTAGTATTGAGCATGGCACCGGGGAGCTGTTTTTT.

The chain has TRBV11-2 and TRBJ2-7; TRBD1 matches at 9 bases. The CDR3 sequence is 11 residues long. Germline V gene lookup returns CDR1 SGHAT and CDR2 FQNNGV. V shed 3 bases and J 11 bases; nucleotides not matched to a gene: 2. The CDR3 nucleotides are TGTGCCAGCAGCTTCGGGACAGGGAAGTACTTC. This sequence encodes CASSFGTGKYF.

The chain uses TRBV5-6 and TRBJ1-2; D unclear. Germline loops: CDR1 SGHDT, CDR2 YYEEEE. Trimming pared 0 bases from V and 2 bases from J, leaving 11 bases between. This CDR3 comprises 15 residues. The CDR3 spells CASSLVDRENYGYTF. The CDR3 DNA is TGTGCCAGCAGCTTGGTAGATCGGGAGAACTATGGCTACACCTTC.

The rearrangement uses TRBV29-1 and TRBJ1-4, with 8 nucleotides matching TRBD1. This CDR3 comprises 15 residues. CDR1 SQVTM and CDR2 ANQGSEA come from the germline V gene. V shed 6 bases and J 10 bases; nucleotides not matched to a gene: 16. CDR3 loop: CSVSPGQGMFGKLFF. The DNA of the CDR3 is TGCAGCGTCTCCCCCGGACAGGGCATGTTTGGAAAACTGTTTTTT.

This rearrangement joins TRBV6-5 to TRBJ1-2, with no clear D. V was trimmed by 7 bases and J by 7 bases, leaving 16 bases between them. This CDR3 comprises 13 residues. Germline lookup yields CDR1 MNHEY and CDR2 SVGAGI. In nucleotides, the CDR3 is TGTGCCAGCACCAACGGGAGGGCCGCTGGCTACACCTTC. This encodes CASTNGRAAGYTF.

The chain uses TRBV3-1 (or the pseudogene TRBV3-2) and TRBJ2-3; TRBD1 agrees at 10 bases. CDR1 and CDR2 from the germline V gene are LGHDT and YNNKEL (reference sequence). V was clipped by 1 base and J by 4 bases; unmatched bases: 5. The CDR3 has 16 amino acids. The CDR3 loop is CASSQVRDRGADTQYF. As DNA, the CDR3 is TGTGCCAGCAGCCAAGTACGGGACAGGGGAGCAGATACGCAGTATTTT.

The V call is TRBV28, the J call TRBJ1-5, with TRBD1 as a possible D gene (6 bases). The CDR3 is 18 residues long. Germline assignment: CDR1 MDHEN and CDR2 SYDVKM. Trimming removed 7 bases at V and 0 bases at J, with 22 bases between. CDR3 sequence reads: CASIPGGGGDLSNQPQHF. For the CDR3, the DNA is TGTGCCAGCATCCCGGGTGGGGGGGGCGATCTTAGCAATCAGCCCCAGCATTTT.

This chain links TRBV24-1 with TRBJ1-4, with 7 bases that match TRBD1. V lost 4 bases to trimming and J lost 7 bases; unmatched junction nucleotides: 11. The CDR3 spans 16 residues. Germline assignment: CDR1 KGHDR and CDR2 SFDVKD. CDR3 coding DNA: TGTGCCACCAGTGAGTTCAAGGGGGCTCTTTTTGAAAAACTGTTTTTT. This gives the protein CATSEFKGALFEKLFF.